These T cell receptor beta chains were read from a single sample in a study of CD8 T cells in ankylosing spondylitis. TCRdb reprocessed the 5' RACE reads via MiXCR and lists one record per CDR3 protein. The sample records 100,000 to 150,000 distinct CDR3 sequences, 9.5% to 12% being singletons. Specimen: blood, either unsorted or a sorted T cell fraction (not recorded which). The origin of the receptors is a female donor with ankylosing spondylitis or in good health (not recorded which). Both conserved end residues are trimmed from each CDR3. D genes are given only for firm matches.

v_gene	d_gene	j_gene	CDR3aa
TRBV28	.	TRBJ2-1	ASSAHSSSYNEQF
TRBV6-1	.	TRBJ2-2	ASSDPEGGTGELF
TRBV6-1	.	TRBJ2-7	ASYLRGDYEQY
TRBV20-1	.	TRBJ1-2	SARKINYGYT
TRBV12-3/TRBV12-4	TRBD2	TRBJ2-5	ASSPGWLAGVGETQY
TRBV20-1	.	TRBJ1-1	SALAEVRGAF
TRBV5-1	TRBD2	TRBJ2-5	ASSLPPSGVRQETQY
TRBV5-1	TRBD2	TRBJ2-1	ASSPKYSGASYNEQF
TRBV2	.	TRBJ1-2	ASRAGLSGGYT
TRBV20-1	TRBD1	TRBJ1-5	SARRSGTGNQPQH
TRBV3-1	.	TRBJ2-5	ASSHAETQY
TRBV20-1	.	TRBJ2-5	SAEQGPGETQY
TRBV5-1	.	TRBJ2-5	ASSLGGEETQY
TRBV20-1	TRBD2	TRBJ2-1	SASMGLAGRLREYNEQF
TRBV9	.	TRBJ1-3	ASSVGVASGNTIY
TRBV20-1	TRBD1	TRBJ2-5	SASPPPGQGRQETQY
TRBV7-2	.	TRBJ1-4	ASSLVGGRNEKLF
TRBV7-2	TRBD2	TRBJ2-7	ASSLAFLAGVDYEEY
TRBV12-3/TRBV12-4	.	TRBJ2-6	ASRFAGSSGANVLT
TRBV10-2	.	TRBJ2-1	ASRRGMGGEQF
TRBV5-1	.	TRBJ1-1	ASGWGNTEAF
TRBV5-1	TRBD1	TRBJ2-3	ASSLNRDSKTDTQY
TRBV5-1	.	TRBJ2-3	ASSPTGIDSDTQY
TRBV7-2	.	TRBJ2-5	ASSLLEQETQY
TRBV5-1	.	TRBJ1-2	ASSLEAGGYT
TRBV20-1	.	TRBJ1-4	SARTRVVGYTNEKLF
TRBV20-1	TRBD2	TRBJ2-1	SAGGLAGGDNEQF
TRBV3-1	.	TRBJ2-3	ASSPYRESGDTQY
TRBV10-1	TRBD1	TRBJ1-1	ASSAQNRGQGTEAF
TRBV7-2	.	TRBJ2-1	ASSSRWDNEQF
TRBV5-6	TRBD2	TRBJ2-5	ASSFASGGQETQY
TRBV20-1	.	TRBJ1-3	SARDLSGGNTIY
TRBV29-1	TRBD2	TRBJ2-3	SVPRGFTDTQY
TRBV20-1	TRBD2	TRBJ2-7	SANPGTSGLYYEQY
TRBV5-1	.	TRBJ2-5	ASSLGPSNQETQY
TRBV19	TRBD2	TRBJ2-5	ASSWGPERGEEETQY
TRBV5-1	.	TRBJ1-1	ASSFTAGSLNTEAF
TRBV28	.	TRBJ2-5	ASSPNIGGQETQY
TRBV12-3/TRBV12-4	.	TRBJ1-4	ASRRTASNEKLF
TRBV7-8	TRBD2	TRBJ2-3	ASSLMSSGDTQY
TRBV6-4	TRBD2	TRBJ2-1	ASIPLGLAGLESEQF
TRBV7-9	.	TRBJ2-1	ASSPPIRYGDEQF
TRBV1	.	TRBJ1-2	TSSQEIRCCGYT
TRBV5-3	.	TRBJ1-5	VRSFVGVGQPQH
TRBV5-1	TRBD1	TRBJ2-1	ASSSFRQGAIYNEQF
TRBV7-6	TRBD2	TRBJ2-3	ASSLDNSGRSIVVTDTQY
TRBV5-1	TRBD1	TRBJ1-2	ASSSMTGDYGYT
TRBV18	.	TRBJ1-1	ASSPVNMNTEAF
TRBV19	.	TRBJ1-3	ASSPPSGTGNTIY
TRBV5-1	TRBD1	TRBJ1-1	ASSLGYTGGADTEAF
TRBV6-5	.	TRBJ2-2	ASSYLTGPLDTGELF
TRBV20-1	TRBD1	TRBJ1-3	SAGQGAAGNTIY